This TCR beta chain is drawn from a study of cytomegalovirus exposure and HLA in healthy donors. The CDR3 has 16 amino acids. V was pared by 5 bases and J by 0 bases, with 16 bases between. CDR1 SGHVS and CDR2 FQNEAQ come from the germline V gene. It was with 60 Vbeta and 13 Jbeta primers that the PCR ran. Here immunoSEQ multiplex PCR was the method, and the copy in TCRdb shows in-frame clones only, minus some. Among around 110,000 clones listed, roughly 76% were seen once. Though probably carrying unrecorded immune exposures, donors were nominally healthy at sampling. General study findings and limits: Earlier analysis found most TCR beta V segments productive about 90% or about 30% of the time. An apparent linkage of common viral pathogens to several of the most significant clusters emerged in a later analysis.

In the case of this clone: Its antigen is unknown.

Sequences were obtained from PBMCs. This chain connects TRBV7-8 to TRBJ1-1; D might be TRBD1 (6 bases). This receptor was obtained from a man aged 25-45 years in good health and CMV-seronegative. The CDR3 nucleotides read TGTGCCAGCAGCCCCAGGACAGTCACCATGAACACTGAAGCTTTCTTT. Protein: CASSPRTVTMNTEAFF.